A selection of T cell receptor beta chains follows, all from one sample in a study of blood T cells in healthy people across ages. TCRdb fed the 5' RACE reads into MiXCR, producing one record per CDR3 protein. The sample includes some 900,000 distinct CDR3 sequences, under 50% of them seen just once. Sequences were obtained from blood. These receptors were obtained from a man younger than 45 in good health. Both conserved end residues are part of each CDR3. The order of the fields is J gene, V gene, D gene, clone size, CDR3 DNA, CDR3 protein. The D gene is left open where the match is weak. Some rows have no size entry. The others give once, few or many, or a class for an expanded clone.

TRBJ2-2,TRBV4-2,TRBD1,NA,TGTGCCAGCAGCAGGGGGACAGGGGTCCTCGGGGAGCTGTTTTTT,CASSRGTGVLGELFF
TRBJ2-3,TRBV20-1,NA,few,TGCAGTGCGACAGCCCCTAGGGGCAGCCCAGATACGCAGTATTTT,CSATAPRGSPDTQYF
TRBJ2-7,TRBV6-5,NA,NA,TGTGCCAGCAGCCCGGGCAGGCATCCCTACGAGCAGTACTTC,CASSPGRHPYEQYF
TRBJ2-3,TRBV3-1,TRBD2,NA,TGTGCCAGCAGCCAAGATCAGACTAGCGGGAACACAGATACGCAGTATTTT,CASSQDQTSGNTDTQYF
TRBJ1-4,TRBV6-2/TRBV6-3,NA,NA,TGTGCCAGCAGGACGTTGGACCAGAAAGAAAAACTGTTTTTT,CASRTLDQKEKLFF
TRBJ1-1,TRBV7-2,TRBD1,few,TGTGCCAGCAGCTTAGAGGGGGCGGGGATGAACACTGAAGCTTTCTTT,CASSLEGAGMNTEAFF
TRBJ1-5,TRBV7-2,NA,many,TGTGCCAGCAGCCTCACGGGAGGGGAGCCCCAGCATTTT,CASSLTGGEPQHF
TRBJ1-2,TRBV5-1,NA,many,TGCGCCAGCAGCTTGGACAGGTACTATGGCTACACCTTC,CASSLDRYYGYTF
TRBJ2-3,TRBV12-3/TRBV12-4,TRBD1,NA,TGTGCCAGCAGTCACCGGGACAGGCGGTCAGATACGCAGTATTTT,CASSHRDRRSDTQYF
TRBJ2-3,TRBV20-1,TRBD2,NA,TGCAGTGCCGTCAGGCCTAGCGGGGGGGGCACAGATACGCAGTATTTT,CSAVRPSGGGTDTQYF
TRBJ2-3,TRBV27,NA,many,TGTGCCAGCAGTCCAACTAGCTGGGCAGATACGCAGTATTTT,CASSPTSWADTQYF
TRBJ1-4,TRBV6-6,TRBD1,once,TGTGCCAGCAGTTCCAAACAGGGGTCTAGAACTAATGAAAAACTGTTTTTT,CASSSKQGSRTNEKLFF
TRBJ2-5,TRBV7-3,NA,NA,TGTGCCAGCAGCCCACCGGGAAAAGTGGTGACCCAGTACTTC,CASSPPGKVVTQYF
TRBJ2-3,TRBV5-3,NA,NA,TGTGCCAGAAGCTTGGTGGGGACGTACAGTGTGTATTTT,CARSLVGTYSVYF
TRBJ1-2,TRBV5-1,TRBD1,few,TGCGCCAGCAGCCAGGACAGGGCAAACTATGGCTACACCTTC,CASSQDRANYGYTF
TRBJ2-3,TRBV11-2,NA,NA,TGTGCCAGCAGCTTCAGCATCCCCACCACAGATACGCAGTATTTT,CASSFSIPTTDTQYF
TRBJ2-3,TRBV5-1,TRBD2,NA,TGCGCCAACAACCTAGCGGGGGTCCTCACAGATACGCAGTATTTT,CANNLAGVLTDTQYF
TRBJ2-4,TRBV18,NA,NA,TGTGCCAGCTCATATGACAGCCAAAACATTCAGTACTTC,CASSYDSQNIQYF
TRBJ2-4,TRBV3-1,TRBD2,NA,TGTGCCAGCAGCCGAGCGGGGGTTAATGAGCAGTACTTC,CASSRAGVNEQYF
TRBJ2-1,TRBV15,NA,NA,TGTGCCACCAGCAGAGAAGGGCCGGGGACGCCCCACAATGAGCAGTTCTTC,CATSREGPGTPHNEQFF
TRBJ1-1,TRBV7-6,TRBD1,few,TGTGCCAGCAGCTCCAGACAGGGAGAGGGGAACACTGAAGCTTTCTTT,CASSSRQGEGNTEAFF
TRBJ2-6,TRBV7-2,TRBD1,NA,TGTGCCAGCAGGCCGGGACAGGGTATCTCTGGGGCCAACGTCCTGACTTTC,CASRPGQGISGANVLTF
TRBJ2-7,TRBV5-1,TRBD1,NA,TGCGCCAGCAGCTTGGGAGGGACAGGCGGTACCTACGAGCAGTACTTC,CASSLGGTGGTYEQYF
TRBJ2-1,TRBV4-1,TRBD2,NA,TGCGCCAGCAGCCAAGCAACCTCTAGCGGGGGGCGGAATGAGCAGTTCTTC,CASSQATSSGGRNEQFF
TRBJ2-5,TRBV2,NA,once,TGTGCCAGCAGAATACAGGGCATACAAGAGACCCAGTACTTC,CASRIQGIQETQYF
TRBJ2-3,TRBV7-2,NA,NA,TGTGCCAGCAGCTTGGGACAATATGATACGCAGTATTTT,CASSLGQYDTQYF
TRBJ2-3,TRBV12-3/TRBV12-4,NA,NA,TGTGCCGCGGGAGACAGGGGTGGAGCAGATGCGCAGTATTTT,CAAGDRGGADAQYF